The 32 T cell receptor beta chains below come from one sample, sequenced in a study of blood T cell repertoires in COVID-19. TCRdb keeps only in-frame clones here, not all; method: immunoSEQ multiplex PCR. The table lists 40,000 or so clones, around 87% of them singletons. The sample was peripheral blood. The receptors stem from a man aged 25-40 years with active or convalescent COVID-19.

The rearrangement joins TRBV18 to TRBJ2-3; D perhaps matches TRBD1 (5 bases). This CDR3 comprises 14 residues. The V gene lost 1 base and the J gene lost 7 bases, with 12 bases spanning the gap. Per germline, CDR1 KGHSH and CDR2 LQKENI. In DNA form, the CDR3 reads TGTGCCAGCTCACCACAGGCAGGGTACAATACGCAGTATTTT. Amino acids: CASSPQAGYNTQYF.

This clone was seen a handful of times. This CDR3 reads CASRLQEGTEAFF. CDR3 coding DNA: TGTGCCAGTAGGCTACAGGAGGGCACTGAAGCTTTCTTT. V and J are TRBV19 and TRBJ1-1; D perhaps matches TRBD1 (5 bases). V shed 6 bases and J shed 4 bases, with 12 bases lying between them. The germline V gene has CDR1 LNHDA and CDR2 SQIVND (reference sequence). This CDR3 is built from 13 residues.

J is TRBJ2-1 and V is TRBV4-2, with 8 bases that match TRBD2. V lost 6 bases and J lost 8; bases outside the gene matches: 12. Germline V gene sequence: CDR1 LGHNA, CDR2 YNFKEQ. The CDR3 has 15 amino acids. CDR3 sequence (DNA): TGTGCCAGCAGGGATCGGGAGGGGACCTCGGATGAGCAGTTCTTC. This gives the protein CASRDREGTSDEQFF.

The chain couples TRBV2 to TRBJ2-2, with D tentatively TRBD2 (5 bases). Germline values: CDR1 SNHLY, CDR2 FYNNEI. The V and J ends lost 7 bases and 8 bases respectively, with 20 bases between them. The CDR3 is 15 amino acids. The DNA for the CDR3 is TGTGCCAGCACGGTGTTATCGGGGTTCAGGGGGGAGCTGTTTTTT. Its translation: CASTVLSGFRGELFF.

The J gene is TRBJ1-2, the V gene TRBV24-1, with unresolved D. CDR3 length: 13 amino acids. Trimming pared 9 bases from V and 3 bases from J, leaving 13 bases between. In germline, CDR1 is KGHDR, CDR2 SFDVKD. CDR3 in DNA: TGTGCCACCTCTTCTAGTCACCACTATGGCTACACCTTC. This gives the protein CATSSSHHYGYTF.

V is TRBV19 and J is TRBJ1-1; no clear D gene. Trimming left V 3 bases short and J 6 bases short, with 14 bases between. This CDR3 has 14 amino acids. Germline CDR1 LNHDA, CDR2 SQIVND (reference sequence). The CDR3 bases are TGTGCCAGTAGTATCGGTTATAACCGAGCTGAAGCTTTCTTT. Its translation is CASSIGYNRAEAFF. The full variable domain, rest sourced from reference TRBV19 and TRBJ1-1, is DGGITQSPKYLFRKEGQNVTLSCEQNLNHDAMYWYRQDPGQGLRLIYYSQIVNDFQKGDIAEGYSVSREKKESFPLTVTSAQKNPTAFYLCASSIGYNRAEAFFGQGTRLTVV.

This clone showed up just once. The chain couples TRBV5-1 to TRBJ1-2; 11 bases line up with TRBD1. Germline CDR1 SGHRS, CDR2 YFSETQ. The CDR3 is made up of 14 amino acids. V dropped 4 bases and J dropped 5; count of bases not matched to a gene: 4. Written as DNA, the CDR3 is TGCGCCAGCAGCAGGACAGGGGGCCAATATGGCTACACCTTC. Protein product: CASSRTGGQYGYTF.

This clone was counted between two and nine times. The rearrangement joins TRBV20-1 to TRBJ1-1, with D tentatively TRBD1 (5 bases). CDR3 length: 14 amino acids. Germline CDR1 reads DFQATT; CDR2 reads SNEGSKA (reference sequence). Deletions cut 3 bases from V and 0 bases from J, with 11 bases between. Here the CDR3 reads CSASSPGMNTEAFF. Here the CDR3 DNA reads TGCAGTGCTAGTAGCCCAGGGATGAACACTGAAGCTTTCTTT.

The chain combines TRBV18 with TRBJ1-6; D gene unclear. V lost 5 bases to trimming and J lost 0 bases, with 8 bases between them. In germline, CDR1 is KGHSH, CDR2 LQKENI. The CDR3 is 15 residues long. The CDR3 loop is CASSTTSSYNSPLHF. The DNA of the CDR3 is TGTGCCAGCTCAACCACCAGCTCCTATAATTCACCCCTCCACTTT.

Here the CDR3 reads CATSVQRGSTDTQYF. Here the CDR3 DNA reads TGTGCCACCAGCGTACAGCGGGGTAGCACAGATACGCAGTATTTT. The genes are TRBV15 and TRBJ2-3, with 7 positions matching TRBD2. This CDR3 contains 15 residues. The ends lost 5 bases at V and 0 bases at J; junction bases unmatched: 5. Per germline, CDR1 LNHNV and CDR2 YYDKDF (reference sequence).

This sequence joins TRBV7-9 and TRBJ2-1; TRBD2 agrees at 9 bases. The junction had 8 bases not matched to a gene; V was cut back by 1 base and J by 7 bases. The CDR3 is 16 residues long. CDR1 is SEHNR, CDR2 FQNEAQ, per germline (reference sequence). This chain's CDR3 is CASSLEPSGVLNEQFF. CDR3 DNA sequence: TGTGCCAGCAGCTTAGAGCCTAGCGGGGTCCTGAATGAGCAGTTCTTC. Together with reference TRBV7-9 and TRBJ2-1, the CDR3 gives the full variable domain: DTGVSQNPRHKITKRGQNVTFRCDPISEHNRLYWYRQTLGQGPEFLTYFQNEAQLEKSRLLSDRFSAERPKGSFSTLEIQRTEQGDSAMYLCASSLEPSGVLNEQFFGPGTRLTVL.

This clone was seen only a few times. This sequence joins TRBV5-8 and TRBJ1-2, with D possibly TRBD1 on 6 matching bases. The V end lost 3 bases, the J end lost 4 bases, and 7 bases lay between the germline ends. The CDR3 has 12 amino acids. Germline CDR1 and CDR2: SGHTS and YDEGEE. The CDR3 loop is CASSWTAYGYTF. The CDR3 DNA reads as TGTGCCAGCAGCTGGACAGCCTATGGCTACACCTTC.

This clone was found once. V gene TRBV18 combines with J gene TRBJ2-3; TRBD1 matches at 8 bases. Germline loops: CDR1 KGHSH, CDR2 LQKENI. This CDR3 has 15 amino acids. Trimming at V came to 6 bases and at J to 0 bases, leaving 5 bases not matched to a gene. The CDR3 bases are TGTGCCAGCTCGATGGACAGGGTCAGCACAGATACGCAGTATTTT. Translated, it gives CASSMDRVSTDTQYF.

The chain carries TRBV4-2 and TRBJ1-2, with 7 bases matching TRBD1. Unmatched junction bases numbered 8, after V lost 4 bases and J lost 0 bases. This CDR3 is 16 amino acids long. Per the germline V gene, CDR1 is LGHNA and CDR2 is YNFKEQ. CDR3: CASSLGTAATNYGYTF. CDR3 nucleotide sequence: TGTGCCAGCAGCCTTGGGACAGCGGCTACTAACTATGGCTACACCTTC.

The chain couples TRBV2 to TRBJ2-1, with 11 nucleotides matching TRBD1. Germline trimming cut 6 bases from V and 4 bases from J; bases unmatched to any gene: 8. The CDR3 consists of 16 residues. Germline loops: CDR1 SNHLY, CDR2 FYNNEI. The CDR3 region is CASSGPGQGGYNEQFF. In DNA form, the CDR3 reads TGTGCCAGCAGCGGACCGGGACAGGGGGGTTACAATGAGCAGTTCTTC.

V is TRBV7-3 and J is TRBJ2-3; TRBD2 is a possible D gene (7 bases). The V and J ends lost 6 bases and 4 bases respectively, with 14 bases between them. CDR3 length: 14 amino acids. The germline gives CDR1 SGHTA, CDR2 FQGTGA. This chain's CDR3 is CASSYQGGADTQYF. CDR3 bases: TGTGCCAGCAGTTACCAAGGGGGGGCAGATACGCAGTATTTT.

This clone was counted between two and nine times. The J gene is TRBJ2-1, the V gene TRBV11-2; D might be TRBD1 (6 bases). There are 12 residues in the CDR3. CDR1 SGHAT and CDR2 FQNNGV come from the germline V gene. V was pared by 2 bases and J by 12 bases, with 11 bases between. The CDR3 loop reads CASSLSVRGQFF. CDR3 in DNA: TGTGCCAGCAGCTTAAGTGTCAGGGGGCAGTTCTTC.

The chain combines TRBV5-4 with TRBJ1-2, with TRBD1 matching 7 bases. The CDR3 totals 15 residues. CDR1 SGHNT and CDR2 YYREEE come from the germline V gene (reference sequence). V was clipped by 5 bases and J by 4 bases; unmatched bases: 11. Here the CDR3 DNA reads TGTGCCAGCAGTCAATACAGGGGCACGGGCTATGGCTACACCTTC. Amino acids: CASSQYRGTGYGYTF.

This chain links TRBV5-4 with TRBJ1-2; D unresolved. The CDR3 length is 13 residues. Deletions cut 4 bases from V and 2 bases from J, with 9 bases between. Germline-derived CDR1 and CDR2 are SGHNT and YYREEE (reference sequence). CDR3 in amino acids: CASSPTKNYGYTF. CDR3 nucleotides: TGTGCCAGCAGCCCCACAAAGAACTATGGCTACACCTTC.

This sequence joins TRBV14 and TRBJ2-1; TRBD2 might be the D (6 bases). Trimming removed 1 base from V and 3 bases from J, with 25 bases in between. The CDR3 is 20 amino acids. Germline V gene lookup returns CDR1 SGHDN and CDR2 FVKESK. The DNA of the CDR3 is TGTGCCAGCAGCCAAGCCCCGCTATCTTTCGGGGGAGTACTCTACAATGAGCAGTTCTTC. Protein product: CASSQAPLSFGGVLYNEQFF. The entire variable domain, with the rest obtained from reference TRBV14 and TRBJ2-1, is as follows: EAGVTQFPSHSVIEKGQTVTLRCDPISGHDNLYWYRRVMGKEIKFLLHFVKESKQDESGMPNNRFLAERTGGTYSTLKVQPAELEDSGVYFCASSQAPLSFGGVLYNEQFFGPGTRLTVL.

V is TRBV5-1 and J is TRBJ2-7; D gene unclear. Trimming removed 0 bases at V and 6 bases at J, with 10 bases between. Germline V gene lookup returns CDR1 SGHRS and CDR2 YFSETQ. The CDR3 totals 13 residues. The CDR3 DNA sequence: TGCGCCAGCAGCTTGGATCGATCGCGCGAGCAGTACTTC. Protein: CASSLDRSREQYF.

The chain carries TRBV21-1 and TRBJ2-7; the D segment call TRBD2 is taken from the table without a DNA check. TRBV21-1 is an annotated pseudogene. The CDR3 length is 19 residues. The CDR3 loop reads CASSSDGTSGSQASYEQYV. The CDR3 region has the DNA TGTGCCAGCAGCTCAGATGGGACTAGCGGGAGTCAAGCTTCCTACGAGCAGTACGTC.

The chain joins TRBV6-5 to TRBJ2-3; 8 nucleotides match TRBD1. Germline-derived CDR1 and CDR2 are MNHEY and SVGAGI. The junction had 0 bases not matched to a gene; V was cut back by 4 bases and J by 0 bases. The CDR3 contains 14 residues. The CDR3 DNA sequence: TGTGCCAGCAGTTGGACAGGGAGCACAGATACGCAGTATTTT. This encodes CASSWTGSTDTQYF.

This rearrangement joins TRBV19 to TRBJ1-6; 7 nucleotides line up with TRBD1. Germline loops: CDR1 LNHDA, CDR2 SQIVND (reference sequence). The CDR3 loop spans 16 amino acids. Trimming took 4 bases from V and 11 from J; bases not matched to a gene: 14. The CDR3 sequence is CASSTGSGGFGAPLHF. The CDR3 coding sequence is TGTGCCAGTAGTACGGGGTCAGGGGGATTCGGTGCACCCCTCCACTTT.

CDR3 residues: CASSPNLGFNYGYTF. The CDR3, as DNA: TGTGCCAGCAGTCCTAATCTGGGCTTTAACTATGGCTACACCTTC. The chain carries TRBV28 and TRBJ1-2; D gene unclear. V was cut by 5 bases and J by 1 base, with 14 bases left in between. Per germline, CDR1 MDHEN and CDR2 SYDVKM. The CDR3 runs 15 residues.

CDR3 DNA: TGTGCCAGCAGTTGGGGGGGACAGGGGGTTGAAGGCTACACCTTC. The encoded protein is CASSWGGQGVEGYTF. The chain recombines TRBV27 with TRBJ1-2; 11 nucleotides match TRBD1. This CDR3 has 15 amino acids. CDR1 MNHEY and CDR2 SMNVEV come from the germline V gene (reference sequence). V lost 4 bases, J lost 8 bases, and 9 bases stayed unmatched.

V usage is TRBV21-1 and J usage is TRBJ2-2; the D call TRBD1 from the table was never checked on the DNA. TRBV21-1 is a pseudogene. The CDR3 extends over 17 amino acids. The CDR3 region is CASSKLVRGSYTGELFF. CDR3 DNA sequence: TGTGCCAGCAGCAAACTCGTCAGGGGATCTTACACCGGGGAGCTGTTTTTT.

The chain links TRBV30 to TRBJ1-5; D may be TRBD1 (6 bases). Trimming shortened V by 2 bases and J by 9 bases, and 17 bases separated the two germline ends. The V gene's germline CDR1 is GTSNPN and CDR2 SVGIG (reference sequence). The CDR3 length is 14 residues. The CDR3 DNA follows: TGTGCCTGGAGTAGGGCGAGGGGGGGTGCGCCCCAGCATTTT. It encodes CAWSRARGGAPQHF.

V is TRBV7-8 and J is TRBJ2-7; the match to TRBD1 covers 8 bases. This CDR3 is 15 amino acids long. Germline assignment: CDR1 SGHVS and CDR2 FQNEAQ. J gave up 4 bases and V 0 bases, and 5 bases lay outside the gene matches. As DNA, the CDR3 is TGTGCCAGCAGCTTAGCGCGACAGGGGCAGTACGAGCAGTACGTC. Protein: CASSLARQGQYEQYV.

V gene TRBV2 combines with J gene TRBJ1-1, with 8 bases fitting TRBD1. This CDR3 is built from 13 residues. The ends lost 5 bases at V and 10 bases at J; junction bases unmatched: 9. Looked up from germline, CDR1 is SNHLY and CDR2 is FYNNEI. CDR3 residues: CASSRQGSRGAFF. In DNA, the CDR3 is TGTGCCAGCAGTCGACAGGGGAGTCGTGGAGCTTTCTTT. The complete variable domain, with remaining parts taken from reference TRBV2 and TRBJ1-1, reads EPEVTQTPSHQVTQMGQEVILRCVPISNHLYFYWYRQILGQKVEFLVSFYNNEISEKSEIFDDQFSVERPDGSNFTLKIRSTKLEDSAMYFCASSRQGSRGAFFGQGTRLTVV.

The V and J genes are TRBV9 and TRBJ2-2; 9 bases map to TRBD1. The CDR3 runs 19 residues. V gave up 1 base and J gave up 1 base; unmatched junction bases: 11. Looked up from germline, CDR1 is SGDLS and CDR2 is YYNGEE. For the CDR3, the DNA is TGTGCCAGCAGCGTAAGCCCCGGCCCGGGACAGGGGAACACCGGGGAGCTGTTTTTT. Its protein is CASSVSPGPGQGNTGELFF.

The V call is TRBV5-4, the J call TRBJ1-4, with 9 bases identical to TRBD1. Trimming cost V 3 bases and J 6 bases; bases outside gene matches: 9. Per the germline V gene, CDR1 is SGHNT and CDR2 is YYREEE (reference sequence). The CDR3 has 16 amino acids. In DNA, the CDR3 is TGTGCCAGCAGCTCTACAGGGGGCACTTGGTATGAAAAACTGTTTTTT. Its protein product is CASSSTGGTWYEKLFF.